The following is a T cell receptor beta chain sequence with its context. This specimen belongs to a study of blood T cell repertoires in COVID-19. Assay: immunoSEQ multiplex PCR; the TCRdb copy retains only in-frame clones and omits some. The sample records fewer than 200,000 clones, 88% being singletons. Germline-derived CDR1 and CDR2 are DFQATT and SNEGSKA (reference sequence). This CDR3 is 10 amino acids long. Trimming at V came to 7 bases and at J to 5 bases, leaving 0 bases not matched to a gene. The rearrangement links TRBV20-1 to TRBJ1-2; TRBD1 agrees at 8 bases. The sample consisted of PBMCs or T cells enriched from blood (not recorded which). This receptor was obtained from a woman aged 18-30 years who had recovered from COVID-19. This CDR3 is CSGQGYGYTF. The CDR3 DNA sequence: TGCAGTGGACAGGGGTATGGCTACACCTTC.